These T cell receptor beta chains were read from a single sample in a study of a mutant IDH1 vaccine in newly diagnosed glioma. TCRdb's copy holds only in-frame clones and misses some; the assay was immunoSEQ multiplex PCR. The sample carries about 56,000 clones, around 86% recorded once. Their recognized antigens are unknown. This material consisted of PBMCs, taken from a glioma patient whose treatment included an IDH1 peptide vaccine. These receptors were obtained from a woman in her forties or fifties with glioma. Each CDR3 is given with its conserved first and last residue. A D gene is named only where the DNA matches it firmly. Clone sizes are given selectively: once, few, many, or a class where the clone is expanded.

clone_size j_call v_call d_call cdr3_aa cdr3_nt
- TRBJ2-7 TRBV4-3 TRBD1 CASSQEGRGQDEQYF TGCGCCAGCAGCCAAGAAGGAAGGGGGCAGGACGAGCAGTACTTC
- TRBJ1-2 TRBV19 - CASSIAGGAGLMSGYTF TGTGCCAGTAGTATCGCGGGGGGCGCTGGGTTAATGAGTGGCTACACCTTC
few TRBJ1-1 TRBV9 - CASSVAHGTASAAFF TGTGCCAGCAGCGTAGCGCACGGGACGGCATCGGCAGCTTTCTTT
- TRBJ2-2 TRBV5-1 - CASSLGGGELFF TGCGCCAGCAGCTTGGGCGGCGGGGAGCTGTTTTTT
- TRBJ2-2 TRBV7-9 TRBD1 CASSWTGGDTGELFF TGTGCCAGCAGCTGGACAGGGGGCGACACCGGGGAGCTGTTTTTT
- TRBJ1-2 TRBV6-5 TRBD1 CASRRAGQGVSGYTF TGTGCCAGCAGAAGGGCGGGACAGGGAGTGAGTGGCTACACCTTC
- TRBJ1-2 TRBV19 - CASSKVEVSGGYTF TGTGCCAGTAGTAAAGTCGAGGTATCGGGTGGCTACACCTTC
medium-sized TRBJ2-3 TRBV6-1 TRBD1 CASSGTGGADTQYF TGTGCCAGCAGTGGGACAGGGGGCGCAGATACGCAGTATTTT
- TRBJ1-2 TRBV20-1 - CSAPHSGYTF TGCAGTGCTCCGCATTCTGGCTACACCTTC
medium-sized TRBJ2-7 TRBV4-3 - CASSRTIEAGEGYEQYF TGCGCCAGCAGCCGGACAATAGAGGCAGGGGAAGGGTACGAGCAGTACTTC
- TRBJ2-7 TRBV7-9 - CASSLAAGTYEQYF TGTGCCAGCAGCTTAGCGGCTGGGACCTACGAGCAGTACTTC
once TRBJ2-2 TRBV7-2 TRBD2 CAIDKRGTSTGELFF TGTGCCATCGATAAAAGGGGGACTAGCACCGGGGAGCTGTTTTTT
- TRBJ2-7 TRBV5-1 TRBD2 CASSRTSGGVYEQYF TGCGCCAGCAGCCGGACTAGCGGGGGAGTCTACGAGCAGTACTTC
- TRBJ1-1 TRBV5-1 - CASSLSGVTNTEAFF TGCGCCAGCAGCTTGTCTGGGGTCACGAACACTGAAGCTTTCTTT
- TRBJ1-2 TRBV13 - CASSLALAVPLRYGYTF TGTGCCAGCAGCTTAGCGTTGGCAGTCCCTCTGAGGTATGGCTACACCTTC
- TRBJ1-2 TRBV27 - CASSPLGSGWVYGYTF TGTGCCAGCAGTCCCCTCGGATCAGGGTGGGTCTATGGCTACACCTTC
few TRBJ1-5 TRBV15 - CATSRDPGGNQPQHF TGTGCCACCAGCAGAGACCCCGGGGGCAATCAGCCCCAGCATTTT
once TRBJ1-6 TRBV29-1 - CSVATAPYSPLHF TGCAGCGTTGCGACAGCCCCCTATTCACCCCTCCACTTT
- TRBJ2-7 TRBV7-9 - CASSQRTQTYEQYF TGTGCCAGCAGCCAGAGGACACAAACCTACGAGCAGTACTTC
once TRBJ2-7 TRBV5-4 TRBD2 CASSTRTRKSEQYF TGTGCCAGCAGCACTAGGACTAGGAAGAGCGAGCAGTACTTC
- TRBJ1-1 TRBV29-1 - CSVLTRDNSAEAFF TGCAGCGTTTTGACGCGGGACAATTCCGCTGAAGCTTTCTTT
- TRBJ1-2 TRBV19 - CASSMGPSRVSANYGYTF TGTGCCAGTAGTATGGGCCCTTCCAGGGTCTCAGCTAACTATGGCTACACCTTC
- TRBJ1-6 TRBV6-1 - CASTSAVFTLHF TGTGCCAGCACTTCGGCGGTCTTCACCCTCCACTTT
few TRBJ2-3 TRBV19 TRBD2 CASSVNSGDTDTQYF TGTGCCAGTAGTGTGAATAGCGGGGACACAGATACGCAGTATTTT
- TRBJ1-1 TRBV9 - CASSVELNTEAFF TGTGCCAGCAGCGTAGAACTGAACACTGAAGCTTTCTTT
once TRBJ2-3 TRBV13 TRBD2 CASSQIPGGLNTDTQYF TGTGCCAGCAGCCAAATCCCGGGGGGGCTGAACACAGATACGCAGTATTTT
- TRBJ1-2 TRBV10-3 - CAISDLDSGGYGYTF TGTGCCATCAGTGACCTCGACTCAGGAGGATATGGCTACACCTTC